The T cell receptor (beta chain) under discussion was sequenced for a study of T cells in Graves' hyperthyroidism and ophthalmopathy. The investigators amplified TCR beta CDR3 regions from RNA transcripts. Primed by the HTBI set, a first-round RT-PCR was run on the TCR CDR3. Via MiXCR, TCRdb re-called the multiplex PCR reads, giving one row per CDR3 protein. The sample holds a few hundred thousand distinct CDR3 sequences; about half are singletons and the top ten take approximately 8.2%. This CDR3 spans 18 amino acids. V gave up 2 bases and J gave up 1 base; unmatched junction bases: 11. Germline V gives CDR1 LNHNV, CDR2 YYDKDF (reference sequence).

This chain connects TRBV15 to TRBJ1-2, with 9 bases matching TRBD1. The TCR comes from a woman aged 18-29 years with Graves' hyperthyroidism. What was sequenced was peripheral blood or thyroid tissue (not recorded which). The CDR3 DNA reads TGTGCCACCAGCAGAACCGCCCGGGACAGGGAGGGTAACTATGGCTACACCTTC. It encodes CATSRTARDREGNYGYTF.